The 28 T cell receptor beta chains in this list originate from one sample, sequenced in a study of blood T cell repertoires in COVID-19. Method: immunoSEQ multiplex PCR; TCRdb's copy keeps in-frame clones and lacks some. The sample consists of hundreds of thousands of clones, roughly four fifths of them appearing once. What was sequenced was peripheral blood. The receptor source for this set is a woman between 45 and 60 years old who had recovered from COVID-19.

Regarding this clone: Other DNA sequences from this sample encode an identical CDR3 as well. This rearrangement joins TRBV4-3 to TRBJ2-7; D gene ambiguous. There are 14 residues in the CDR3. The germline V and J ends were trimmed by 1 base and 0 bases, with 7 bases remaining between them. CDR1 and CDR2 from the germline V gene are LGHNA and YSLEER. Written as DNA, the CDR3 is TGCGCCAGCAGCCAAGGTCTCAGCTCCTACGAGCAGTACTTC. Its translation: CASSQGLSSYEQYF.

A few counts support this clone. V is TRBV27 and J is TRBJ2-1, with 11 bases identical to TRBD2. This CDR3 spans 16 amino acids. The V and J ends lost 0 bases and 3 bases, in that order; junction bases with no gene match: 1. Germline loops: CDR1 MNHEY, CDR2 SMNVEV (reference sequence). The CDR3 reads CASSLSTSGSYNEQFF. DNA for the CDR3: TGTGCCAGCAGTTTATCAACTAGCGGGAGCTACAATGAGCAGTTCTTC.

The rearrangement joins TRBV11-2 to TRBJ2-2, with 10 bases lining up with TRBD2. Per germline, CDR1 SGHAT and CDR2 FQNNGV. This CDR3 contains 15 residues. Trimming at V came to 5 bases and at J to 5 bases, leaving 5 bases not matched to a gene. CDR3 nucleotide sequence: TGTGCCAGCAGCCGCCTAGCGGGAGAAACCGGGGAGCTGTTTTTT. Translated: CASSRLAGETGELFF.

This CDR3 reads CASSSNAPRAEAFF. In DNA, the CDR3 is TGTGCCAGCAGTAGCAACGCTCCCCGCGCTGAAGCTTTCTTT. The gene calls are TRBV28 and TRBJ1-1; no firm D call. This CDR3 contains 14 residues. Deletions cut 5 bases from V and 6 bases from J, with 16 bases between. Looked up from germline, CDR1 is MDHEN and CDR2 is SYDVKM.

This sequence joins TRBV5-4 and TRBJ2-5, with TRBD2 matching 8 bases. The CDR3 runs 15 residues. Germline CDR1 is SGHNT and CDR2 is YYREEE (reference sequence). V gave up 0 bases and J gave up 5 bases; unmatched junction bases: 6. This CDR3 reads CASSLVGRGAETQYF. The CDR3, as DNA: TGTGCCAGCAGCTTGGTGGGGCGGGGGGCCGAGACCCAGTACTTC.

The rearrangement uses TRBV7-2 and TRBJ2-3; TRBD2 aligns across 7 bases. Germline CDR1 is SGHTA and CDR2 is FQGNSA. The CDR3 is 16 amino acids. Trimming cost V 5 bases and J 3 bases; bases outside gene matches: 11. The DNA of the CDR3 is TGTGCCAGCAGCCCCTCGCGGGAGAAGGAAACAGATACGCAGTATTTT. Translating gives CASSPSREKETDTQYF.

The chain uses TRBV27 and TRBJ2-1, with 11 bases that match TRBD2. Germline V gives CDR1 MNHEY, CDR2 SMNVEV (reference sequence). The length of the CDR3 is 15 residues. With 6 bases clipped from V and 4 bases from J, the junction kept 5 bases outside the gene matches. CDR3 coding DNA: TGTGCCAGCAGGTCGACTAGCGGGGTATACAATGAGCAGTTCTTC. It yields the protein CASRSTSGVYNEQFF.

The chain couples TRBV30 to TRBJ1-5; maybe TRBD1 (6 bases). CDR3 size: 14 residues. CDR1 is GTSNPN and CDR2 is SVGIG in the germline V gene (reference sequence). Trimming shortened V by 0 bases and J by 7 bases, and 13 bases separated the two germline ends. The CDR3 sequence is CAWSVMGAKQPQHF. CDR3 in DNA: TGTGCCTGGAGTGTCATGGGGGCTAAACAGCCCCAGCATTTT.

The chain's CDR3 is CASSLWVGTGKTGTGELFF. The CDR3 DNA is TGTGCCAGCAGCTTATGGGTTGGGACAGGGAAAACGGGCACCGGGGAGCTGTTTTTT. This rearrangement joins TRBV7-3 to TRBJ2-2, with 9 bases aligning to TRBD1. Trimming at V came to 2 bases and at J to 4 bases, leaving 14 bases not matched to a gene. Looked up from germline, CDR1 is SGHTA and CDR2 is FQGTGA. The CDR3 contains 19 residues. Full variable domain (rest looked up from reference TRBV7-3 and TRBJ2-2): GAGVSQTPSNKVTEKGKYVELRCDPISGHTALYWYRQSLGQGPEFLIYFQGTGAADDSGLPNDRFFAVRPEGSVSTLKIQRTERGDSAVYLCASSLWVGTGKTGTGELFFGEGSRLTVL.

This clone was seen a handful of times. This chain uses TRBV9 with TRBJ2-3, with D possibly being TRBD2 (6 bases). Looked up from germline, CDR1 is SGDLS and CDR2 is YYNGEE. The CDR3 length is 15 residues. V dropped 1 base and J dropped 0 bases, with 9 bases sitting between them. CDR3 amino acids: CASSVSGVSTDTQYF. CDR3 in DNA: TGTGCCAGCAGCGTATCGGGGGTGAGCACAGATACGCAGTATTTT.

This chain links TRBV7-9 with TRBJ1-3; D perhaps matches TRBD1 (5 bases). The V gene lost 7 bases and the J gene lost 0 bases, with 10 bases spanning the gap. Germline-derived CDR1 and CDR2 are SEHNR and FQNEAQ (reference sequence). The CDR3 is made up of 14 amino acids. As DNA, the CDR3 is TGTGCCAGCATCCACACAGGCTCTGGAAACACCATATATTTT. This translates into CASIHTGSGNTIYF.

The chain is built from TRBV3-1 (or the pseudogene TRBV3-2) and TRBJ2-3; D not certain. V gave up 0 bases and J gave up 2 bases, with 9 bases separating them. The germline V gene encodes CDR1 LGHDT and CDR2 YNNKEL (reference sequence). This CDR3 has 15 amino acids. CDR3 in DNA: TGTGCCAGCAGCCAAGATCATGTCCCCACAGATACGCAGTATTTT. Translated, it gives CASSQDHVPTDTQYF.

The J gene is TRBJ2-7, the V gene TRBV5-1; the match to TRBD2 covers 13 bases. The V gene's germline CDR1 is SGHRS and CDR2 YFSETQ. The trim removed 8 bases at V and 7 bases at J, leaving 9 bases unmatched. CDR3 length: 14 amino acids. CDR3 in amino acids: CASSRTSGSEEQYF. The CDR3 nucleotides are TGCGCCAGTAGTCGGACTAGCGGGAGCGAAGAGCAGTACTTC.

CDR3 nucleotide sequence: TGCGCCAGCAGCTTGGTAGGCGGCTACCAAGAGACCCAGTACTTC. This codes for CASSLVGGYQETQYF. The chain has TRBV5-1 and TRBJ2-5, with D uncertain. The V end lost 0 bases, the J end lost 0 bases, and 9 bases lay between the germline ends. This CDR3 spans 15 amino acids. CDR1 SGHRS and CDR2 YFSETQ come from the germline V gene.

The gene calls are TRBV28 and TRBJ2-7, with 11 bases lining up with TRBD1. V lost 7 bases and J lost 1; bases outside the gene matches: 9. The CDR3 is 16 residues long. Germline V lookup: CDR1 MDHEN, CDR2 SYDVKM. For the CDR3, the DNA is TGTGCCAGCAACTCGAAGTGGGACAGGGGGTCCTACGAGCAGTACTTC. Protein sequence: CASNSKWDRGSYEQYF.

J is TRBJ2-1 and V is TRBV28; TRBD2 matches 9 bases. This CDR3 contains 15 residues. After removal of 3 bases from V and 8 bases from J, the junction contained 8 bases not matched to a gene. Looked up from germline, CDR1 is MDHEN and CDR2 is SYDVKM. This chain's CDR3 is CASSFSGGPWDEQFF. CDR3 DNA sequence: TGTGCCAGCAGTTTCAGCGGGGGGCCCTGGGATGAGCAGTTCTTC.

This clone was seen many times. Distinct nucleotide sequences in the sample also encode this CDR3. The chain has TRBV6-2 or TRBV6-3 and TRBJ2-5, with a weak D call TRBD2 (7 bases). Germline V gene lookup returns CDR1 MNHEY and CDR2 SVGEGT. The CDR3 loop spans 15 amino acids. V was clipped by 1 base and J by 5 bases, with 14 bases between them. CDR3 sequence: CASSYLGGAGETQYF. The CDR3 DNA follows: TGTGCCAGCAGTTACTTAGGGGGGGCTGGCGAGACCCAGTACTTC.

A few counts support this clone. The genes are TRBV9 and TRBJ2-7; D is ambiguous. The CDR3 is 14 amino acids. Per the germline V gene, CDR1 is SGDLS and CDR2 is YYNGEE. Trimming cost V 1 base and J 2 bases, with 10 bases left between them. This CDR3 is CASSVLENTYEQYF. CDR3 nucleotide sequence: TGTGCCAGCAGCGTACTAGAGAACACCTACGAGCAGTACTTC. The complete variable domain, with remaining parts taken from reference TRBV9 and TRBJ2-7, reads DSGVTQTPKHLITATGQRVTLRCSPRSGDLSVYWYQQSLDQGLQFLIQYYNGEERAKGNILERFSAQQFPDLHSELNLSSLELGDSALYFCASSVLENTYEQYFGPGTRLTVT.

The chain joins TRBV28 to TRBJ1-2, with D possibly being TRBD1 (6 bases). Germline V gene data show CDR1 as MDHEN and CDR2 as SYDVKM. Trimming shortened V by 7 bases and J by 8 bases, and 20 bases separated the two germline ends. This CDR3 spans 14 amino acids. The CDR3 sequence is CASNQGTSRRGYTF. In nucleotides, the CDR3 is TGTGCCAGCAACCAGGGGACGTCGCGACGGGGCTACACCTTC.

A word on this clone: Other DNA variants within this sample encode the same CDR3. The rearrangement joins TRBV28 to TRBJ2-6; D possibly corresponds to TRBD1 (5 bases). Germline CDR1 is MDHEN and CDR2 is SYDVKM. Trimming pared 2 bases from V and 2 bases from J, leaving 7 bases between. The CDR3 covers 15 residues. CDR3 protein: CASSLRGPGANVLTF. The DNA for the CDR3 is TGTGCCAGCAGTTTAAGGGGTCCTGGGGCCAACGTCCTGACTTTC.

The CDR3: CASSSSDSPNEQFF. As DNA, the CDR3 is TGTGCCAGCAGTTCCTCCGACAGCCCTAATGAGCAGTTCTTC. The chain employs TRBV27 and TRBJ2-1; TRBD1 might be the D (5 bases). This CDR3 contains 14 residues. The V end lost 4 bases, the J end lost 7 bases, and 14 bases lay between the germline ends. The germline V gene encodes CDR1 MNHEY and CDR2 SMNVEV (reference sequence).

The chain couples TRBV7-3 to TRBJ2-3, with a weak D call TRBD1 (6 bases). The germline V gene encodes CDR1 SGHTA and CDR2 FQGTGA. The CDR3 is made up of 14 amino acids. V lost 5 bases and J lost 2, with 11 bases in between. CDR3 coding DNA: TGTGCCAGCAGCAAACGGGACATCACAGATACGCAGTATTTT. This gives the protein CASSKRDITDTQYF.

This chain uses TRBV3-1 (or the pseudogene TRBV3-2) with TRBJ2-1, with D perhaps TRBD1 (7 bases). The CDR3 has 17 amino acids. Germline lookup yields CDR1 LGHDT and CDR2 YNNKEL (reference sequence). Trimming took off 4 bases at V and 0 bases at J, with 16 bases between the two ends. CDR3: CASSPSGGILSYNEQFF. In DNA form, the CDR3 reads TGTGCCAGCAGCCCGTCAGGGGGGATTCTCTCCTACAATGAGCAGTTCTTC.

The rearrangement uses TRBV5-1 and TRBJ2-7, with D maybe TRBD1 (6 bases). Trimming left V 0 bases short and J 2 bases short, with 15 bases between. Germline-derived CDR1 and CDR2 are SGHRS and YFSETQ. This CDR3 contains 16 residues. This CDR3 is CASSLASRTATYEQYF. The DNA of the CDR3 is TGCGCCAGCAGCTTGGCCTCCCGGACAGCTACCTACGAGCAGTACTTC.

This chain connects TRBV28 to TRBJ1-4; 11 positions match TRBD1. The germline gives CDR1 MDHEN, CDR2 SYDVKM. Trimming removed 5 bases from V and 8 bases from J; junction bases left unmatched: 7. The CDR3 is 15 residues long. CDR3 nucleotides: TGTGCCAGCAGTGCGCCGGGACAGGGGGGAGAAAAACTGTTTTTT. This gives the protein CASSAPGQGGEKLFF.

This chain links TRBV19 with TRBJ2-7; possible D gene TRBD2, 6 bases. V gave up 2 bases and J gave up 2 bases, with 10 bases separating them. The germline gives CDR1 LNHDA, CDR2 SQIVND (reference sequence). The CDR3 sequence is 14 residues long. The CDR3 region has the DNA TGTGCCAGTAGTATAAAGGAGGGGCCCTACGAGCAGTACTTC. Translating gives CASSIKEGPYEQYF.

This clone occurred a few times. This chain joins TRBV7-2 and TRBJ2-3; TRBD2 agrees at 10 bases. This CDR3 has 14 amino acids. After removal of 7 bases from V and 1 base from J, the junction contained 2 bases not matched to a gene. CDR1 is SGHTA, CDR2 FQGNSA, per germline. In DNA form, the CDR3 reads TGTGCCAGCACAAGCGGGGGGGGCACAGATACGCAGTATTTT. Its translation is CASTSGGGTDTQYF.

The rearrangement uses TRBV19 and TRBJ1-1; tentatively, D is TRBD1 (6 bases). Germline V gene lookup returns CDR1 LNHDA and CDR2 SQIVND (reference sequence). The length of the CDR3 is 14 residues. Trimming took 7 bases from V and 4 from J, leaving 16 bases between them. In DNA, the CDR3 is TGTGCCAGTATAATCGGGCAGGGGCCCACTGAAGCTTTCTTT. Translated: CASIIGQGPTEAFF.